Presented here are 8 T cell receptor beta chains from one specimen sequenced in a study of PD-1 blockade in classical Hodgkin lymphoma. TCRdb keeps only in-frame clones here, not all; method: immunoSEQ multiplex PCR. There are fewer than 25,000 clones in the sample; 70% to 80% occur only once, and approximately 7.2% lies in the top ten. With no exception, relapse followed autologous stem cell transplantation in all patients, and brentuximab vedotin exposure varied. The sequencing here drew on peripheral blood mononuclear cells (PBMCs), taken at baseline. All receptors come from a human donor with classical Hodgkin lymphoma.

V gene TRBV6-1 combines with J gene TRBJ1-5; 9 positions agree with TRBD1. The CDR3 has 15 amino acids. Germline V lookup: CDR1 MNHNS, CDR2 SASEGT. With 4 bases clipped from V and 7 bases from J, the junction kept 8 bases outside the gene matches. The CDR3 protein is CASSGQGGSGQPQHF. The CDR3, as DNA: TGTGCCAGCAGTGGACAGGGGGGTTCGGGACAGCCCCAGCATTTT.

CDR3: CASGLVLTGWDQPQHF. For the CDR3, the DNA is TGTGCTAGTGGTTTGGTACTAACAGGGTGGGATCAGCCCCAGCATTTT. V is TRBV12-5 and J is TRBJ1-5; D might be TRBD1 (6 bases). The CDR3 sequence is 16 residues long. Germline assignment: CDR1 LGHNT and CDR2 FRNRAP. Trimming removed 0 bases at V and 5 bases at J, with 14 bases between.

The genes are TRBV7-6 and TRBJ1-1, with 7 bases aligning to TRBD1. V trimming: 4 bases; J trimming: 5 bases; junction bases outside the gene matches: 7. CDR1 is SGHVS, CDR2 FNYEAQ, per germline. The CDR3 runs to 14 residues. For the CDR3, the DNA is TGTGCCAGCAGCTACAGGGGATTTGGAACTGAAGCTTTCTTT. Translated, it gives CASSYRGFGTEAFF.

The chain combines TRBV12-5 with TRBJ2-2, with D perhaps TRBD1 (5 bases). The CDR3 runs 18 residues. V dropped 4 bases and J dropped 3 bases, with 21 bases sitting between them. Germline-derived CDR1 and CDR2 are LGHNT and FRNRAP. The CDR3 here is CASGWNLRQSGYTGELFF. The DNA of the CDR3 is TGTGCTAGTGGTTGGAACCTCCGACAGTCTGGGTACACCGGGGAGCTGTTTTTT.

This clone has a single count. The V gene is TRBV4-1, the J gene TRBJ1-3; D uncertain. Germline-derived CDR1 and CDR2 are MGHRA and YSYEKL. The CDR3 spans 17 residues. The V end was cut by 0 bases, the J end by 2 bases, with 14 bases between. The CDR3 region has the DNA TGCGCCAGCAGCCAAGATCCCCCAGCTCTGACTGGAAACACCATATATTTT. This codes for CASSQDPPALTGNTIYF.

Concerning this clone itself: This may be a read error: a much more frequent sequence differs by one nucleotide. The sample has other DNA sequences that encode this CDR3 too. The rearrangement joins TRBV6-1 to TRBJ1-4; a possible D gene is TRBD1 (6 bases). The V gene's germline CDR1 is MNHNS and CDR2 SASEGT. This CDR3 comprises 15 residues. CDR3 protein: CASSELEGGNEKLFF. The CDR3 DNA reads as TGTGCCAGCAGTGAATTAGAGGGGGGTAATGAAAAGCTGTTTTTT.

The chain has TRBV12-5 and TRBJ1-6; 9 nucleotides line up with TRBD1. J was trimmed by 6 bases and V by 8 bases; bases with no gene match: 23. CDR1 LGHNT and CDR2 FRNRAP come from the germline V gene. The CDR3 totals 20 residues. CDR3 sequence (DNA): TGTGCTAGTAGGACTCAGGGAGGGACAGGGAGAGAGGTTGCTAATTCACCCCTCCACTTT. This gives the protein CASRTQGGTGREVANSPLHF.

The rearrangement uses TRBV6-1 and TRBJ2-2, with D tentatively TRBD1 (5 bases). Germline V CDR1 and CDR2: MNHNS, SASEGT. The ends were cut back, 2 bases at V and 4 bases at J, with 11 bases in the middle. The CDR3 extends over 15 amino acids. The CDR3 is CASSERGHLTGELFF. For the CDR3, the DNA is TGTGCCAGCAGTGAAAGGGGTCACCTCACCGGGGAGCTGTTTTTT.